The 27 T cell receptor beta chains reported below all come from one sample, sequenced in a study of control samples from healthy donors and cancer patients. Profiling relied on immunoSEQ multiplex PCR, and the TCRdb table lists in-frame clones only, not all of them. Among roughly 41,000 clones listed, around 94% were seen once. The source material was blood. The origin of the receptors is a man in his 60s in good health.

A word on this clone: Other DNA variants within this sample encode the same CDR3. The J gene is TRBJ2-4, the V gene TRBV29-1; D perhaps matches TRBD2 (7 bases). The length of the CDR3 is 15 residues. Germline CDR1 is SQVTM and CDR2 is ANQGSEA. Trimming cost V 4 bases and J 2 bases, with 15 bases left between them. CDR3 in amino acids: CSVGGGHGSKNIQYF. The CDR3 region has the DNA TGCAGCGTTGGGGGGGGGCACGGGTCCAAAAACATTCAGTACTTC.

This chain connects TRBV7-2 to TRBJ2-4; D unclear. The V end lost 0 bases, the J end lost 6 bases, and 9 bases lay between the germline ends. CDR1 SGHTA and CDR2 FQGNSA come from the germline V gene. The CDR3 sequence is 14 residues long. CDR3 region: CASSLAVGSNIQYF. In nucleotides, the CDR3 is TGTGCCAGCAGCTTAGCTGTCGGTTCAAACATTCAGTACTTC.

This clone was seen once. The rearrangement links TRBV6-6 to TRBJ1-5; D unresolved. V was cut by 5 bases and J by 0 bases, with 20 bases left in between. CDR3 size: 18 residues. CDR1 is MNHNY and CDR2 is SVGAGI in the germline V gene (reference sequence). The CDR3 region has the DNA TGTGCCAGCAGTCGCGGAAGTATAGGCCTCTATAGCAATCAGCCCCAGCATTTT. Translating it yields CASSRGSIGLYSNQPQHF.

This clone was observed once. The CDR3 here is CASSSGQGNYGYTF. The CDR3 coding sequence is TGTGCCAGCAGCTCAGGACAGGGTAACTATGGCTACACCTTC. V is TRBV5-6 and J is TRBJ1-2; 8 bases are shared with TRBD1. CDR3 length: 14 residues. With V trimmed by 3 bases and J by 1 base, 2 bases remained unmatched. Germline V CDR1 and CDR2: SGHDT, YYEEEE.

The chain links TRBV11-3 to TRBJ2-3; D is perhaps TRBD1 or TRBD2 (5 bases each). Germline CDR1 and CDR2: SGHNT and YENEEA. Trimming removed 4 bases from V and 0 bases from J, with 11 bases in between. The CDR3 runs 15 residues. In DNA form, the CDR3 reads TGTGCCAGCAGCTCCGGGACCCTGAGCACAGATACGCAGTATTTT. Residues: CASSSGTLSTDTQYF.

V and J are TRBV9 and TRBJ1-2; D remains unclear. CDR3 size: 15 residues. The germline V and J ends were trimmed by 0 bases and 2 bases, with 11 bases remaining between them. Per germline, CDR1 SGDLS and CDR2 YYNGEE. The CDR3 coding sequence is TGTGCCAGCAGCGTAGAATTGGCCCTAAACTATGGCTACACCTTC. It codes for CASSVELALNYGYTF.

The rearrangement uses TRBV19 and TRBJ2-3; the D gene is possibly TRBD1 (6 bases). Germline loops: CDR1 LNHDA, CDR2 SQIVND (reference sequence). Trimming shortened V by 5 bases and J by 7 bases, and 13 bases separated the two germline ends. This CDR3 comprises 13 residues. The CDR3 nucleotides read TGTGCCAGTAGTCAGGGGCTAGGTTATACGCAGTATTTT. Protein product: CASSQGLGYTQYF.

The chain combines TRBV18 with TRBJ2-2; 7 nucleotides align to TRBD1. CDR1 is KGHSH, CDR2 LQKENI, per germline. J lost 3 bases, V lost 2 bases, and 3 bases had no gene match. The CDR3 is made up of 15 amino acids. DNA of the CDR3: TGTGCCAGCTCACCAAGTCAGGGGGACACCGGGGAGCTGTTTTTT. Translating gives CASSPSQGDTGELFF.

A note on this clone: Distinct nucleotide sequences in the sample also encode this CDR3. This rearrangement joins TRBV19 to TRBJ2-5; D might be TRBD1 (6 bases). This CDR3 region has 11 residues. V lost 9 bases and J lost 2, with 7 bases in between. CDR1 is LNHDA, CDR2 SQIVND, per germline (reference sequence). In DNA, the CDR3 is TGTGCCAGCAGGGGTCAAGAGACCCAGTACTTC. As protein: CASRGQETQYF. Combining the CDR3 with reference TRBV19 and TRBJ2-5 gives the whole variable domain DGGITQSPKYLFRKEGQNVTLSCEQNLNHDAMYWYRQDPGQGLRLIYYSQIVNDFQKGDIAEGYSVSREKKESFPLTVTSAQKNPTAFYLCASRGQETQYFGPGTRLLVL.

This clone has only one observation. V and J are TRBV5-5 and TRBJ1-2; D gene uncertain. Germline lookup yields CDR1 SGHKS and CDR2 YYEKEE (reference sequence). This CDR3 is built from 18 residues. V shed 0 bases and J shed 3 bases, with 21 bases lying between them. The CDR3 is CASSLGLRTPLTYYGYTF. As DNA, the CDR3 is TGTGCCAGCAGCTTGGGACTGCGGACGCCGTTAACGTACTATGGCTACACCTTC.

The chain employs TRBV4-2 and TRBJ2-7, with no clear D. CDR3 length: 13 amino acids. V was pared by 1 base and J by 4 bases, with 8 bases between. The V gene's germline CDR1 is LGHNA and CDR2 YNFKEQ. The CDR3, as DNA: TGTGCCAGCAGCCAAGGTCTCGGATACGAGCAGTACTTC. It specifies CASSQGLGYEQYF.

This sequence joins TRBV6-5 and TRBJ1-4, with no clear D. The V and J ends lost 7 bases and 8 bases respectively, with 17 bases between them. CDR3 length: 14 residues. CDR1 is MNHEY and CDR2 is SVGAGI in the germline V gene. The CDR3, as DNA: TGTGCCAGCACCTCGGACTGGCCCGGGGAAAAACTGTTTTTT. Protein sequence: CASTSDWPGEKLFF.

The genes are TRBV7-8 and TRBJ1-4; 9 bases fit TRBD1. With 10 bases clipped from V and 0 bases from J, the junction kept 15 bases outside the gene matches. The germline V gene encodes CDR1 SGHVS and CDR2 FQNEAQ. The CDR3 loop spans 18 amino acids. CDR3 protein: CATEASGQGFSTNEKLFF. The CDR3 DNA is TGTGCCACGGAGGCTTCGGGACAGGGTTTCTCAACTAATGAAAAACTGTTTTTT.

The chain links TRBV18 to TRBJ1-3; D gene uncertain. The CDR3 contains 17 residues. V gave up 3 bases and J gave up 0 bases, with 15 bases separating them. From germline, CDR1 is KGHSH and CDR2 LQKENI. The CDR3: CASSPYIIRLSGNTIYF. CDR3 DNA sequence: TGTGCCAGCTCACCCTACATTATACGTCTCTCTGGAAACACCATATATTTT. Combining the CDR3 with reference TRBV18 and TRBJ1-3 gives the whole variable domain NAGVMQNPRHLVRRRGQEARLRCSPMKGHSHVYWYRQLPEEGLKFMVYLQKENIIDESGMPKERFSAEFPKEGPSILRIQQVVRGDSAAYFCASSPYIIRLSGNTIYFGEGSWLTVV.

This clone was seen just once. The CDR3 region is CATSKYRGYEQYF. The CDR3 DNA follows: TGTGCCACCAGCAAATACAGGGGGTACGAGCAGTACTTC. J is TRBJ2-7 and V is TRBV15; TRBD1 aligns across 8 bases. The CDR3 is made up of 13 amino acids. The germline CDR1 and CDR2 sequences are LNHNV and YYDKDF (reference sequence). V lost 4 bases to trimming and J lost 4 bases; unmatched junction nucleotides: 3.

J is TRBJ2-5 and V is TRBV28; D not resolved. The CDR3 covers 11 residues. Trimming cost V 8 bases and J 6 bases, with 10 bases left between them. Per the germline V gene, CDR1 is MDHEN and CDR2 is SYDVKM. CDR3 protein: CASGPRQTQYF. The CDR3 coding sequence is TGTGCCAGCGGGCCTAGGCAGACCCAGTACTTC.

Here the CDR3 reads CASTPDYTDTQYF. DNA for the CDR3: TGTGCCAGCACCCCAGACTACACAGATACGCAGTATTTT. The chain uses TRBV6-2 or TRBV6-3 and TRBJ2-3, with a tentative D call TRBD2 (5 bases). From germline, CDR1 is MNHEY and CDR2 SVGEGT. The CDR3 is made up of 13 amino acids. The V end was cut by 7 bases, the J end by 2 bases, with 10 bases between.

The chain uses TRBV14 and TRBJ2-1; the D gene could be TRBD1 or TRBD2 (5 bases each). V was clipped by 4 bases and J by 2 bases, with 12 bases between them. Germline CDR1 and CDR2: SGHDN and FVKESK. This CDR3 contains 15 residues. Here the CDR3 DNA reads TGTGCCAGCAGCCCCGGGACGCATGCCTACAATGAGCAGTTCTTC. Translated: CASSPGTHAYNEQFF.

V gene TRBV19 combines with J gene TRBJ2-2; 8 bases line up with TRBD1. This CDR3 is 15 amino acids long. The V gene's germline CDR1 is LNHDA and CDR2 SQIVND (reference sequence). The V and J ends lost 4 bases and 0 bases, in that order; junction bases with no gene match: 1. CDR3 in amino acids: CASSTQGANTGELFF. In DNA form, the CDR3 reads TGTGCCAGTAGTACACAGGGGGCGAACACCGGGGAGCTGTTTTTT.

The CDR3 sequence is CASIASEPTSGGQETQYF. The CDR3 DNA follows: TGTGCCAGCATTGCGTCAGAACCTACTAGCGGAGGACAAGAGACCCAGTACTTC. This chain connects TRBV6-4 to TRBJ2-5, with TRBD2 identical over 8 bases. CDR3 length equals 18 residues. Germline CDR1 is MRHNA and CDR2 is SNTAGT. Germline trimming cut 7 bases from V and 2 bases from J; bases unmatched to any gene: 18.

This chain connects TRBV18 to TRBJ1-6; D uncertain. Trimming removed 3 bases at V and 7 bases at J, with 19 bases between. This CDR3 is 17 amino acids long. CDR1 is KGHSH, CDR2 LQKENI, per germline. This CDR3 reads CASSPSGKPTRNSPLHF. CDR3 nucleotides: TGTGCCAGCTCACCCTCCGGCAAGCCGACTAGGAATTCACCCCTCCACTTT.

The chain uses TRBV18 and TRBJ1-2; D might be TRBD1 (6 bases). CDR1 and CDR2 from the germline V gene are KGHSH and LQKENI. The CDR3 spans 14 residues. V was cut by 3 bases and J by 1 base, with 9 bases left in between. CDR3 region: CASSPVQGNYGYTF. CDR3 bases: TGTGCCAGCTCACCGGTACAGGGTAACTATGGCTACACCTTC.

V and J are TRBV5-4 and TRBJ1-1; TRBD1 agrees at 9 bases. The V segment lost 2 bases and the J segment 10 bases; nucleotides outside the gene matches: 9. Germline V CDR1 and CDR2: SGHNT, YYREEE (reference sequence). CDR3 length: 14 residues. CDR3 sequence (DNA): TGTGCCAGCAGCTTAGGACAGGGGCAAGACAGAGCTTTCTTT. Translated: CASSLGQGQDRAFF.

The chain joins TRBV2 to TRBJ2-3, with no clear D. The CDR3 extends over 15 amino acids. Germline V gene lookup returns CDR1 SNHLY and CDR2 FYNNEI. V lost 4 bases and J lost 5, with 16 bases in between. CDR3 in amino acids: CASSARQSRGDTQYF. The CDR3 DNA follows: TGTGCCAGCAGTGCAAGGCAGTCCAGAGGAGATACGCAGTATTTT.

Here the CDR3 reads CASSLLRGNTGELFF. In DNA form, the CDR3 reads TGTGCCAGCAGTTTACTCAGGGGAAACACCGGGGAGCTGTTTTTT. V gene TRBV28 combines with J gene TRBJ2-2; tentative D call: TRBD1 (6 bases). The CDR3 loop spans 15 amino acids. From germline, CDR1 is MDHEN and CDR2 SYDVKM. V lost 2 bases and J 2 bases, leaving 9 bases between the germline ends.

The V gene is TRBV2, the J gene TRBJ1-2; D is ambiguous. Germline loops: CDR1 SNHLY, CDR2 FYNNEI. V lost 8 bases, J lost 1 base, and 11 bases lay in between. This CDR3 is 13 amino acids long. The CDR3 sequence is CASSTGSNYGYTF. The DNA of the CDR3 is TGTGCCAGCTCCACGGGAAGTAACTATGGCTACACCTTC.

This clone was recorded once. J is TRBJ2-2 and V is TRBV10-2; D is possibly TRBD2 (5 bases). The CDR3 consists of 13 residues. The ends were cut back, 5 bases at V and 6 bases at J, with 10 bases in the middle. Germline CDR1 is WSHSY and CDR2 is SAAADI. In nucleotides, the CDR3 is TGCGCCAGCAGTCTCAAGAGGGCCGGGGAGCTGTTTTTT. It is translated as CASSLKRAGELFF.